Listed below are T cell receptor beta chains from one sample, sequenced in a study of molecular identifiers for immune sequencing clone quantification. Using its own MiXCR run on the PCR reads, TCRdb lists one record per CDR3 protein. The table records roughly 50,000 distinct CDR3 sequences, more than 35% of them present only once. The sequenced sample consisted of naive CD8+ T cells from blood, with Jurkat cell RNA spiked in. All receptors come from a human donor in good health. Some libraries in this study had Jurkat cell RNA spiked in. The conserved cysteine and the conserved F or W are not part of the CDR3 here. The order of the fields is V gene, J gene, CDR3 length, CDR3 protein.

TRBV7-9	TRBJ1-4	12	ASSLLGGNEKLF
TRBV6-2/TRBV6-3	TRBJ2-7	12	ASSPGSSSYEQY
TRBV20-1	TRBJ1-5	13	SARDTAVSNQPQH
TRBV27	TRBJ2-3	14	ASSLRTSGRAYTQY
TRBV7-9	TRBJ2-3	13	ASSPPLATADTQY
TRBV7-9	TRBJ2-5	16	AIDSPGLAGVSWETQY
TRBV19	TRBJ2-3	11	ASRDTSTDTQY
TRBV19	TRBJ2-5	16	ASSIDWVIGGTQETQY
TRBV7-2	TRBJ2-7	10	ASSMASYEQY
TRBV5-5	TRBJ1-2	13	ASSPAGQGYYGYT
TRBV20-1	TRBJ2-7	12	SARDLGILYEQY
TRBV24-1	TRBJ2-2	11	ATTGVDTGEPF
TRBV29-1	TRBJ2-5	11	SVEERQFGTQY
TRBV20-1	TRBJ2-7	13	SASSLETGRYEQY
TRBV7-8	TRBJ2-2	13	ASSNRQGFPGELF
TRBV18	TRBJ2-5	9	ASSPQETQY
TRBV9	TRBJ1-5	13	ASSVDGRCNQPLH
TRBV20-1	TRBJ1-1	11	SRTPQDYTEAF
TRBV28	TRBJ2-3	13	ASSLGLAVTDTQY
TRBV4-3	TRBJ2-3	15	ASSQGPGKLVTDTQY
TRBV10-3	TRBJ2-7	12	AISETSASYEQY
TRBV10-2	TRBJ2-7	12	ASSDLAPSYEQY
TRBV6-5	TRBJ2-1	16	ASSYTVSPGRSYNEQF
TRBV7-9	TRBJ1-5	13	ASSLDRESNQPQH
TRBV4-2	TRBJ2-1	16	ASSPEESVASGDNEQF
TRBV7-2	TRBJ2-7	12	ASSSVGLGYEQY
TRBV7-3	TRBJ2-3	10	ASSLIGDTQY
TRBV7-8	TRBJ2-3	10	ASSPSGRTDN
TRBV25-1	TRBJ2-5	10	AAGGGPRSQY
TRBV10-2	TRBJ2-5	12	ASSSLAGAETQY
TRBV7-2	TRBJ2-1	14	ASSGESGVPLSEQF
TRBV7-9	TRBJ2-3	14	ASSFSAADTTDTQY
TRBV28	TRBJ1-3	12	ASSPTGSADTIY
TRBV20-1	TRBJ2-1	11	SASVIGDNEQF
TRBV19	TRBJ2-7	12	ASSFGAGDYEQY
TRBV7-9	TRBJ1-1	10	ASRLQGAPAF
TRBV19	TRBJ2-3	14	ASTTSRDSPGDTQY
TRBV6-1	TRBJ2-3	14	ASRRGRGLSTDTQN
TRBV7-9	TRBJ2-2	13	ASRIIQGLTGELF
TRBV6-1	TRBJ1-1	11	ASSEAQNTEAF
TRBV7-9	TRBJ2-7	14	ASSLARGTVTYEQY
TRBV20-1	TRBJ2-2	13	SAMRLAGADGELF
TRBV14	TRBJ2-1	13	ASSLSRTQVNEQF
TRBV6-5	TRBJ2-3	14	ASSTLLRPSTDTQY
TRBV2	TRBJ1-4	14	ASSESGTGWREKPF
TRBV9	TRBJ2-5	13	ASSPHGRGGQTQY